This T cell receptor beta chain was profiled in a study of vaccination effects on CD4 cells after COVID-19. Study-level points and caveats: Whether induced by infection or by vaccine, clones showed marked clonal contraction late after vaccination.

Data came from immunoSEQ multiplex PCR; TCRdb stores just in-frame clones and leaves some out. The sample lists about 27,000 clones, 72% occurring once. Pools of viral peptides were used by the ViraFEST assay to expand antigen-specific CD4+ T cells ahead of sequencing. Subsequent to 10 days of culture, CD4+ T cells were isolated. All vaccine recipients tested negative for nucleocapsid antibodies and had never contracted SARS-CoV-2 infection. Cultures used 2 million to 2.5 million PBMC per well, approximately 9.5 IU/ml IL-2 and approximately 10 ug/ml peptides. Turning to this clone: The antigen remains unidentified.

Here the sequenced sample was CD4+ T cells from PBMCs cultured with SARS-CoV-2 spike peptides, taken before COVID-19 vaccination. The TCR was taken from a human donor who received a COVID-19 vaccine.

CDR3 protein: CASSTSGGREQYF. The CDR3 DNA follows: TGTGCCAGCAGCACCTCAGGGGGCCGCGAGCAGTACTTC. This chain connects TRBV5-5 to TRBJ2-7; 8 bases match TRBD1. This CDR3 has 13 amino acids. Germline-derived CDR1 and CDR2 are SGHKS and YYEKEE (reference sequence). With 4 bases clipped from V and 6 bases from J, the junction kept 6 bases outside the gene matches.